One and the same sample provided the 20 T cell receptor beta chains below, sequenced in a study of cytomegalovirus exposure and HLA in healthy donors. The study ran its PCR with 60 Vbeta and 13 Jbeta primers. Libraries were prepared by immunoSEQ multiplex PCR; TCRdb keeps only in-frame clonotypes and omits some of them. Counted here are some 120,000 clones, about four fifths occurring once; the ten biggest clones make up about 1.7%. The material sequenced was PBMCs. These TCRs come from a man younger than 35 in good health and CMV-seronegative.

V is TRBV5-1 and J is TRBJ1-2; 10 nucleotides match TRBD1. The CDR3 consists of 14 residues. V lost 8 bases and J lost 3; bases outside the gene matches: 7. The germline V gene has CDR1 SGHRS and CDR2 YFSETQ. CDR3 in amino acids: CARGQGRDDYGYTF. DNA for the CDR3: TGCGCCAGGGGACAGGGGAGGGACGACTATGGCTACACCTTC.

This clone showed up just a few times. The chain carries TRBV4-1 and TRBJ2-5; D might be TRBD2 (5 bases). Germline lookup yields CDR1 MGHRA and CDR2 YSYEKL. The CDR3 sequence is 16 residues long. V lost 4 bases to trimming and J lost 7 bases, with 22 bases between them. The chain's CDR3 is CASSLYTHTNGGTQYF. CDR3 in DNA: TGCGCCAGCAGCCTTTACACCCATACTAATGGAGGGACCCAGTACTTC.

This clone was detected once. This CDR3 reads CASSTTGVTEAFF. In DNA, the CDR3 is TGTGCCAGCAGCACCACCGGGGTTACGGAAGCTTTCTTT. The V gene is TRBV9, the J gene TRBJ1-1; D is uncertain. V lost 4 bases and J lost 8, with 15 bases in between. Germline CDR1 SGDLS, CDR2 YYNGEE. This CDR3 spans 13 amino acids.

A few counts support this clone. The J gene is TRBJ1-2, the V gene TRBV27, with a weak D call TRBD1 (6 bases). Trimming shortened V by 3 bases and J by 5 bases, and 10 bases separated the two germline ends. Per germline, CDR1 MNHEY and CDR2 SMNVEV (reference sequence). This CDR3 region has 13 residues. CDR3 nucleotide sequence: TGTGCCAGCAGTTTGGGGGCTGGGTATGGCTACACCTTC. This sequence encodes CASSLGAGYGYTF.

CDR3 protein: CASSALAGTTDTQYF. The CDR3 DNA reads TGTGCCAGCAGTGCGCTAGCGGGAACCACAGATACGCAGTATTTT. The chain links TRBV2 to TRBJ2-3; 9 bases are shared with TRBD2. Germline CDR1 SNHLY, CDR2 FYNNEI. CDR3 length equals 15 residues. Trimming at V came to 4 bases and at J to 2 bases, leaving 4 bases not matched to a gene.

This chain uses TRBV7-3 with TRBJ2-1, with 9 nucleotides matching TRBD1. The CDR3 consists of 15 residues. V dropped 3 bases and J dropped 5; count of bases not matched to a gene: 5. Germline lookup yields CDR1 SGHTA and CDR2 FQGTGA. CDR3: CASSLGTGWDNEQFF. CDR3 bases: TGTGCCAGCAGCTTGGGGACAGGGTGGGACAATGAGCAGTTCTTC.

Written as DNA, the CDR3 is TGTGCCAGCTCACCACCCCAAGGGGTCTCTGGAAACACCATATATTTT. It is translated as CASSPPQGVSGNTIYF. The chain links TRBV18 to TRBJ1-3, with D possibly matching TRBD1 (5 bases). V shed 0 bases and J shed 0 bases, with 9 bases lying between them. Germline V gene lookup returns CDR1 KGHSH and CDR2 LQKENI. This CDR3 contains 16 residues.

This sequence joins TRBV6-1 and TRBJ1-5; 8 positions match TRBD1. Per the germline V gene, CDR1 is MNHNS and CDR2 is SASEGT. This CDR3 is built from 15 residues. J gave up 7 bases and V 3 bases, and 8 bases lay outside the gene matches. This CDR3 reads CASSDAQGARQPQHF. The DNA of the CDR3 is TGTGCCAGCAGTGACGCTCAGGGGGCACGACAGCCCCAGCATTTT.

CDR3 DNA: TGTGCCAGTTCTCCGGCTTGGGGGGGGTCAGATACGCAGTATTTT. Its protein product is CASSPAWGGSDTQYF. The rearrangement links TRBV19 to TRBJ2-3; 7 nucleotides match TRBD2. V lost 8 bases, J lost 4 bases, and 12 bases stayed unmatched. The V gene's germline CDR1 is LNHDA and CDR2 SQIVND (reference sequence). CDR3 length equals 15 residues.

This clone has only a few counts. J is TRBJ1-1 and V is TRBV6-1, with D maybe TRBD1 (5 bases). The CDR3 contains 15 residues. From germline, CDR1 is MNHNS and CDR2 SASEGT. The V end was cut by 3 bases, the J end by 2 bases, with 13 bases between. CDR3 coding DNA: TGTGCCAGCAGTGAGGGTTGGGGCAAAAACACTGAAGCTTTCTTT. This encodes CASSEGWGKNTEAFF.

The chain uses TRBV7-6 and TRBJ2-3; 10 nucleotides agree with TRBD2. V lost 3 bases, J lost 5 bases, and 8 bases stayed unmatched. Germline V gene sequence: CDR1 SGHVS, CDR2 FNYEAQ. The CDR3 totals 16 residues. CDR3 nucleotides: TGTGCCAGCAGCTTGATCACTAGCGGGGATGTAGATACGCAGTATTTT. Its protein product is CASSLITSGDVDTQYF.

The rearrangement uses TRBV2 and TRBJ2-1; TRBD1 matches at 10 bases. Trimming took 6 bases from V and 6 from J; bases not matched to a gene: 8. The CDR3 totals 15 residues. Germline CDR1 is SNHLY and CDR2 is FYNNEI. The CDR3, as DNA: TGTGCCAGCAGCCCTGACAGGGGGCGCTTCAATGAGCAGTTCTTC. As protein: CASSPDRGRFNEQFF.

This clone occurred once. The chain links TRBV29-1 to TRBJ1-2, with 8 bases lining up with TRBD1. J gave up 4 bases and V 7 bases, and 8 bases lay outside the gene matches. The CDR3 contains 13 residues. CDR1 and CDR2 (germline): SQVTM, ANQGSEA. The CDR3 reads CSARDRGAYGYTF. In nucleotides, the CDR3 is TGCAGCGCCCGCGACAGGGGCGCCTATGGCTACACCTTC.

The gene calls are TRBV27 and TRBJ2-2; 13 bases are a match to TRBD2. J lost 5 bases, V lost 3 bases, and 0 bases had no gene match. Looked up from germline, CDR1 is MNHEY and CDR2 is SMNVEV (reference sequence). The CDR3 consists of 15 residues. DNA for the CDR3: TGTGCCAGCAGTTTGGGACTAGCGGGGACCGGGGAGCTGTTTTTT. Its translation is CASSLGLAGTGELFF.

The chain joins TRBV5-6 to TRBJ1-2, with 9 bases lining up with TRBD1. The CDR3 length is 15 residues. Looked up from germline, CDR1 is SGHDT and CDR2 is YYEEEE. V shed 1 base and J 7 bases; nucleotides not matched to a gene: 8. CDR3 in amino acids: CASSLKHRGQGGYTF. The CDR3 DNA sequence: TGTGCCAGCAGCTTGAAGCACAGGGGGCAGGGTGGCTACACCTTC.

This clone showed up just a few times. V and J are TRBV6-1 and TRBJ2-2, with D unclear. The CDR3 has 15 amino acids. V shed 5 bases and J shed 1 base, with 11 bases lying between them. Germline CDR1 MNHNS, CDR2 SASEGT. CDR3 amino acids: CASSRRLGNTGELFF. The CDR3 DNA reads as TGTGCCAGCAGTAGGAGACTGGGGAACACCGGGGAGCTGTTTTTT.

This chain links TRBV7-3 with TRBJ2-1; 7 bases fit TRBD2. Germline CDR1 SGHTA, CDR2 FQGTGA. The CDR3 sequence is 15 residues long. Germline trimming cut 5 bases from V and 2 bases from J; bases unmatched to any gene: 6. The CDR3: CASSPDAGAYNEQFF. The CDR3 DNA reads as TGTGCCAGCAGCCCTGATGCGGGGGCCTACAATGAGCAGTTCTTC.

Here the CDR3 DNA reads TGTGCCAGCAGCTCCCTCAGGCTTAACTATGGCTACACCTTC. As protein: CASSSLRLNYGYTF. V and J are TRBV5-8 and TRBJ1-2; D gene ambiguous. The CDR3 is 14 amino acids. Germline assignment: CDR1 SGHTS and CDR2 YDEGEE. V was trimmed by 3 bases and J by 1 base, leaving 10 bases between them.

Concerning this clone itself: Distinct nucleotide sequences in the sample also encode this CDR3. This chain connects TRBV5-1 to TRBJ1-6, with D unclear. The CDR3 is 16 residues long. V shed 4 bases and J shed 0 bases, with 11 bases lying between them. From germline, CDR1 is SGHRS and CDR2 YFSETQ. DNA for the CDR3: TGCGCCAGCAGCATAGCGGTGAGCTCCTATAATTCACCCCTCCACTTT. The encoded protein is CASSIAVSSYNSPLHF.

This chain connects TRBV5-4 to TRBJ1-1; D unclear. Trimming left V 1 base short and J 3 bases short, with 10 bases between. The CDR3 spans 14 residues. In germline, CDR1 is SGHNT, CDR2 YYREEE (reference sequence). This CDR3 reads CASSLFGIDTEAFF. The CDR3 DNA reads TGTGCCAGCAGCTTGTTCGGGATAGACACTGAAGCTTTCTTT.